The sequence of this TCR beta chain was determined in a study of cytomegalovirus exposure and HLA in healthy donors. Across the study: About 85 million unique TCRs from HLA-typed donors were held in an early release of data. Study findings and constraints: In a later analysis, productive TCRs from donors in an Asian-associated ancestry cluster reportedly carried fewer N-insertions than the cohort mean. Association of a missense DCLRE1C variant with TCR beta V- and J-gene trimming was reported in a later analysis.

Despite likely unrecorded immune exposures, the donors were nominally healthy at the time of sampling. Germline V lookup: CDR1 SGDLS, CDR2 YYNGEE. The CDR3 is made up of 17 amino acids. Trimming removed 4 bases from V and 11 bases from J, with 25 bases in between. The PCR contained 60 Vbeta and 13 Jbeta primers. The table came from immunoSEQ multiplex PCR; TCRdb's copy has only in-frame clones and leaves some out. The sample has about 160,000 clones, approximately 79% seen once. This clone was counted between two and nine times. The antigen remains undetermined. The gene calls are TRBV9 and TRBJ1-6, with D uncertain. The source is a man aged 40-50 years in good health and CMV-seronegative. Sequenced input: PBMCs. The CDR3 is CASSYAAQPSPAAPLHF. CDR3 in DNA: TGTGCCAGCAGCTACGCTGCGCAGCCCAGCCCGGCGGCACCCCTCCACTTT.